These 27 T cell receptor beta chains share one sample of origin, sequenced in a study of blood T cell repertoires in COVID-19. Profiling relied on immunoSEQ multiplex PCR, and the TCRdb table lists in-frame clones only, not all of them. Here the sample spans 200,000 to 250,000 clones, roughly 88% being singletons. The sequenced sample was PBMCs or T cells enriched from blood (not recorded which). These receptors were taken from a woman aged 25 to 39 who had been exposed to COVID-19.

This sequence joins TRBV6-5 and TRBJ2-7, with D possibly TRBD1 on 5 matching bases. Deletions cut 2 bases from V and 1 base from J, with 9 bases between. This CDR3 spans 14 amino acids. CDR1 is MNHEY, CDR2 SVGAGI, per germline. The CDR3 region is CASSYGAASYEQYF. DNA for the CDR3: TGTGCCAGCAGTTACGGGGCGGCGTCCTACGAGCAGTACTTC.

The chain is built from TRBV7-9 and TRBJ1-2, with a weak D call TRBD1 (5 bases). The germline V and J ends were trimmed by 5 bases and 7 bases, with 14 bases remaining between them. This CDR3 comprises 13 residues. Germline V lookup: CDR1 SEHNR, CDR2 FQNEAQ (reference sequence). This chain's CDR3 is CASSPRGGGGYTF. DNA of the CDR3: TGTGCCAGCAGCCCGCGGGGGGGAGGTGGCTACACCTTC.

The chain joins TRBV11-3 to TRBJ2-3; 10 bases are a match to TRBD1. This CDR3 has 13 residues. The germline CDR1 and CDR2 sequences are SGHNT and YENEEA. With V trimmed by 3 bases and J by 8 bases, 2 bases remained unmatched. The CDR3 DNA reads as TGTGCCAGCAGCTTGGGGACAGGGGTTACGCAGTATTTT. Translation: CASSLGTGVTQYF.

The J gene is TRBJ1-2, the V gene TRBV3-1 (or the pseudogene TRBV3-2), with 11 positions matching TRBD1. The CDR3 runs 15 residues. Germline CDR1 reads LGHDT; CDR2 reads YNNKEL (reference sequence). The ends lost 3 bases at V and 7 bases at J; junction bases unmatched: 7. The CDR3 protein is CASSQGTGGERGYTF. DNA for the CDR3: TGTGCCAGCAGCCAGGGGACAGGGGGAGAACGTGGCTACACCTTC.

The chain combines TRBV11-2 with TRBJ1-1; D is ambiguous. CDR1 and CDR2 (germline): SGHAT, FQNNGV. The V and J ends lost 2 bases and 8 bases respectively, with 12 bases between them. The CDR3 is 13 residues long. The CDR3 spells CASSLSGIPEAFF. The CDR3 bases are TGTGCCAGCAGCTTATCCGGTATTCCAGAAGCTTTCTTT. The variable domain in full, with the rest retrieved from reference TRBV11-2 and TRBJ1-1, is EAGVAQSPRYKIIEKRQSVAFWCNPISGHATLYWYQQILGQGPKLLIQFQNNGVVDDSQLPKDRFSAERLKGVDSTLKIQPAKLEDSAVYLCASSLSGIPEAFFGQGTRLTVV.

V and J are TRBV5-3 and TRBJ1-1; D remains unclear. TRBV5-3 is annotated as an ORF whose role is uncertain. Trimming cost V 7 bases and J 3 bases, with 13 bases left between them. The CDR3 totals 13 residues. CDR3 nucleotide sequence: TGTGCCAGAGGACGGGGTCAGGACACTGAAGCTTTCTTT. Its protein is CARGRGQDTEAFF.

The chain joins TRBV10-3 to TRBJ1-2; 7 bases are a match to TRBD1. Germline CDR1 and CDR2: ENHRY and SYGVKD. The CDR3 sequence is 13 residues long. The V and J ends lost 3 bases and 5 bases, in that order; junction bases with no gene match: 3. The CDR3 loop reads CAISEGGLYGYTF. The CDR3, as DNA: TGTGCCATCAGTGAAGGGGGCCTATATGGCTACACCTTC.

The rearrangement uses TRBV5-6 and TRBJ2-6; the match to TRBD2 covers 12 bases. Germline V CDR1 and CDR2: SGHDT, YYEEEE. The CDR3 contains 18 residues. V trimming: 0 bases; J trimming: 3 bases; junction bases outside the gene matches: 4. CDR3 residues: CASSLALAGGYGANVLTF. The CDR3 nucleotides are TGTGCCAGCAGCTTGGCGCTAGCGGGAGGGTATGGGGCCAACGTCCTGACTTTC. Full variable domain (outside the CDR3, taken from reference TRBV5-6 and TRBJ2-6): DAGVTQSPTHLIKTRGQQVTLRCSPKSGHDTVSWYQQALGQGPQFIFQYYEEEERQRGNFPDRFSGHQFPNYSSELNVNALLLGDSALYLCASSLALAGGYGANVLTFGAGSRLTVL.

The chain links TRBV12-5 to TRBJ1-1, with no clear D. The CDR3 loop spans 12 amino acids. The germline V and J ends were trimmed by 6 bases and 7 bases, with 12 bases remaining between them. Germline CDR1 reads LGHNT; CDR2 reads FRNRAP. This CDR3 is CASGRGVNEAFF. The CDR3 DNA is TGTGCTAGTGGCCGCGGGGTAAATGAAGCTTTCTTT. The full variable domain, completed using reference TRBV12-5 and TRBJ1-1, is DARVTQTPRHKVTEMGQEVTMRCQPILGHNTVFWYRQTMMQGLELLAYFRNRAPLDDSGMPKDRFSAEMPDATLATLKIQPSEPRDSAVYFCASGRGVNEAFFGQGTRLTVV.

This clone was counted between two and nine times. The rearrangement uses TRBV29-1 and TRBJ1-2, with D perhaps matching TRBD1 (6 bases). The CDR3 totals 13 residues. CDR1 is SQVTM, CDR2 ANQGSEA, per germline. Trimming took 2 bases from V and 7 from J, leaving 14 bases between them. As DNA, the CDR3 is TGCAGCGTTGAAAACGACAGGAATTTTGGCTACACCTTC. Amino acids: CSVENDRNFGYTF.

This clone was recorded a few times. The gene calls are TRBV9 and TRBJ1-1; maybe TRBD1 (6 bases). This CDR3 has 13 amino acids. V lost 5 bases and J lost 5, with 13 bases in between. Germline V lookup: CDR1 SGDLS, CDR2 YYNGEE. CDR3: CASSRDIRTEAFF. Here the CDR3 DNA reads TGTGCCAGCAGTAGGGACATACGGACTGAAGCTTTCTTT.

In its sample, this clone was seen once. This chain uses TRBV18 with TRBJ2-1; D is uncertain. Trimming stripped 1 base from V and 6 bases from J, with 10 bases between. Germline CDR1 KGHSH, CDR2 LQKENI. The CDR3 is 14 residues long. Written as DNA, the CDR3 is TGTGCCAGCTCACCACAGAACGGTATCAATGAGCAGTTCTTC. Protein sequence: CASSPQNGINEQFF.

Concerning this clone: Other DNA sequences in this sample translate to the same CDR3. The chain joins TRBV5-6 to TRBJ1-1; a possible D gene is TRBD1 (6 bases). The length of the CDR3 is 13 residues. V was trimmed by 0 bases and J by 4 bases, leaving 7 bases between them. From germline, CDR1 is SGHDT and CDR2 YYEEEE. The CDR3 DNA reads as TGTGCCAGCAGCTTGGACAGGGCCACTGAAGCTTTCTTT. This encodes CASSLDRATEAFF.

This clone has a handful of counts. V is TRBV2 and J is TRBJ1-3; 8 bases are shared with TRBD1. V shed 5 bases and J 0 bases; nucleotides not matched to a gene: 6. Per germline, CDR1 SNHLY and CDR2 FYNNEI. CDR3 length: 16 residues. The CDR3 here is CASSLRTGSSGNTIYF. CDR3 DNA: TGTGCCAGCAGTTTGCGGACAGGGAGCTCTGGAAACACCATATATTTT.

This clone was counted a few times. The rearrangement links TRBV7-8 to TRBJ2-7; D is uncertain. Germline V gene lookup returns CDR1 SGHVS and CDR2 FQNEAQ. Trimming took 5 bases from V and 7 from J, leaving 12 bases between them. The CDR3 runs 12 residues. The CDR3 region has the DNA TGTGCCAGCAGCCCGCCCTCTAAAGAGCAGTACTTC. Protein product: CASSPPSKEQYF.

The chain has TRBV29-1 and TRBJ1-1; TRBD1 matches 8 bases. The trim removed 6 bases at V and 2 bases at J, leaving 2 bases unmatched. The CDR3 totals 12 residues. Germline values: CDR1 SQVTM, CDR2 ANQGSEA. CDR3 nucleotide sequence: TGCAGCGTGGACAGGGAAAACACTGAAGCTTTCTTT. This translates into CSVDRENTEAFF.

The J gene is TRBJ1-5, the V gene TRBV4-1; 7 bases line up with TRBD1. After removal of 5 bases from V and 1 base from J, the junction contained 11 bases not matched to a gene. Per germline, CDR1 MGHRA and CDR2 YSYEKL. The CDR3 runs to 17 residues. The CDR3 loop is CASSWRYPGQSNQPQHF. DNA of the CDR3: TGCGCCAGCAGCTGGAGGTATCCGGGACAGAGCAATCAGCCCCAGCATTTT.

The V gene is TRBV6-2 or TRBV6-3, the J gene TRBJ2-7; 7 nucleotides line up with TRBD1. J was trimmed by 7 bases and V by 6 bases; bases with no gene match: 12. CDR1 is MNHEY and CDR2 is SVGEGT in the germline V gene. The CDR3 is 14 amino acids. For the CDR3, the DNA is TGTGCCAGCAGCCTGACAGGGACCCCAGGAGAGCAGTACTTC. Translation: CASSLTGTPGEQYF.

The chain combines TRBV7-8 with TRBJ2-5, with TRBD1 matching 8 bases. CDR1 and CDR2 from the germline V gene are SGHVS and FQNEAQ. The CDR3 sequence is 14 residues long. With V trimmed by 1 base and J by 5 bases, 3 bases remained unmatched. CDR3 coding DNA: TGTGCCAGCAGCTTAGATCAGGGGGCTGAGACCCAGTACTTC. This sequence encodes CASSLDQGAETQYF.

The rearrangement joins TRBV27 to TRBJ2-7; possible D gene TRBD2, 6 bases. Germline-derived CDR1 and CDR2 are MNHEY and SMNVEV (reference sequence). The germline V and J ends were trimmed by 5 bases and 6 bases, with 17 bases remaining between them. There are 14 residues in the CDR3. The CDR3 protein is CASSLSSGVGEQYF. CDR3 bases: TGTGCCAGCAGTCTCTCCTCGGGAGTTGGCGAGCAGTACTTC.

Of note for this clone: The same CDR3 also results from other DNA sequences found in this sample. The chain couples TRBV19 to TRBJ2-3; D is possibly TRBD2 (5 bases). The V end lost 2 bases, the J end lost 6 bases, and 6 bases lay between the germline ends. This CDR3 comprises 12 residues. Germline CDR1 is LNHDA and CDR2 is SQIVND (reference sequence). The CDR3 sequence is CASSIRGDTQYF. CDR3 coding DNA: TGTGCCAGTAGTATAAGAGGGGATACGCAGTATTTT.

The J gene is TRBJ2-3, the V gene TRBV7-9, with 12 bases identical to TRBD1. CDR3 length: 16 amino acids. The junction had 6 bases not matched to a gene; V was cut back by 4 bases and J by 4 bases. Germline values: CDR1 SEHNR, CDR2 FQNEAQ (reference sequence). The CDR3 DNA is TGTGCCAGCAGCTGGGGACAGGGGGCTTTCGCAGATACGCAGTATTTT. The encoded protein is CASSWGQGAFADTQYF.

V is TRBV3-1 (or the pseudogene TRBV3-2) and J is TRBJ1-5; TRBD1 might be the D (5 bases). This CDR3 is built from 14 residues. The V gene's germline CDR1 is LGHDT and CDR2 YNNKEL (reference sequence). V lost 1 base and J lost 4, with 8 bases in between. CDR3 sequence: CASSQGSGNQPQHF. CDR3 nucleotides: TGTGCCAGCAGCCAAGGTTCAGGGAATCAGCCCCAGCATTTT.

This clone was picked up a small number of times. The J gene is TRBJ1-6, the V gene TRBV14; D may be TRBD1 (6 bases). V dropped 0 bases and J dropped 8 bases, with 11 bases sitting between them. Germline V gene lookup returns CDR1 SGHDN and CDR2 FVKESK. CDR3 length: 15 amino acids. Here the CDR3 DNA reads TGTGCCAGCAGCCAAGATTTAGCAGGGGATTCACCCCTCCACTTT. Protein: CASSQDLAGDSPLHF.

The genes are TRBV30 and TRBJ1-6; a weak D match, TRBD1 (6 bases). The V and J ends lost 2 bases and 6 bases respectively, with 11 bases between them. CDR1 is GTSNPN, CDR2 SVGIG, per germline (reference sequence). This CDR3 is 14 amino acids long. The CDR3, as DNA: TGTGCCTGGAGTCTCACAGGGAGTAATTCACCCCTCCACTTT. Translating it yields CAWSLTGSNSPLHF.

The rearrangement uses TRBV5-1 and TRBJ2-7; 9 bases align to TRBD2. V lost 4 bases and J lost 1; bases outside the gene matches: 6. Germline values: CDR1 SGHRS, CDR2 YFSETQ. There are 15 residues in the CDR3. CDR3 residues: CASSGRGGASYEQYF. The CDR3 DNA follows: TGCGCCAGCAGCGGGCGGGGGGGCGCGTCCTACGAGCAGTACTTC.

This chain connects TRBV30 to TRBJ1-1; D is perhaps TRBD1 (5 bases). CDR1 GTSNPN and CDR2 SVGIG come from the germline V gene (reference sequence). Trimming cost V 1 base and J 2 bases, with 14 bases left between them. CDR3 size: 15 residues. The CDR3 loop is CAWSGPGGGNTEAFF. The CDR3 region has the DNA TGTGCCTGGAGTGGCCCTGGGGGGGGAAACACTGAAGCTTTCTTT.